Following are 3 T cell receptor beta chains from one sample sequenced in a study of technical replicates of blood from a handful of donors. The data were produced by immunoSEQ multiplex PCR, yet TCRdb's version contains in-frame clones alone and is incomplete. The data hold about 70,000 clones, with 95% to 98% observed a single time. The sample taken for sequencing was T cells isolated from PBMCs. These receptors all stem from a human donor in good health.

The chain recombines TRBV4-1 with TRBJ2-1, with 10 bases identical to TRBD2. The CDR3 totals 16 residues. Germline V gene sequence: CDR1 MGHRA, CDR2 YSYEKL. The junction had 8 bases not matched to a gene; V was cut back by 0 bases and J by 9 bases. The CDR3 is CASSQDRVAGGGEQFF. The CDR3 nucleotides are TGCGCCAGCAGCCAAGATCGGGTAGCGGGAGGCGGTGAGCAGTTCTTC.

The CDR3 protein is CASSSPLAGDREQYF. DNA of the CDR3: TGTGCCAGCAGTTCCCCACTAGCGGGAGATAGGGAGCAGTACTTC. The chain links TRBV27 to TRBJ2-7, with 11 bases lining up with TRBD2. The V segment lost 4 bases and the J segment 7 bases; nucleotides outside the gene matches: 9. The CDR3 runs 15 residues. From germline, CDR1 is MNHEY and CDR2 SMNVEV (reference sequence).

CDR3 sequence (DNA): TGTGCCAGCAGCGTGAGCCCAGGGGAGACCCAGTACTTC. Residues: CASSVSPGETQYF. The J gene is TRBJ2-5, the V gene TRBV9; a weak D match, TRBD1 (5 bases). Trimming left V 2 bases short and J 5 bases short, with 10 bases between. The CDR3 has 13 amino acids. Germline V gene lookup returns CDR1 SGDLS and CDR2 YYNGEE.